This entry features one T cell receptor beta chain sequence. Its antigen is not known. The sample belongs to a study of T cell responses to AZD1222 COVID-19 vaccine. Study-level points and caveats: Mapped onto spike, vaccine-associated CD4 TCRs spanned it and were dominant at 160-218 and 743-854.

CDR3 length equals 15 residues. Germline CDR1 reads SQVTM; CDR2 reads ANQGSEA. V lost 3 bases and J 4 bases, leaving 17 bases between the germline ends. Profiling relied on immunoSEQ multiplex PCR, and the TCRdb table lists in-frame clones only, not all of them. The repertoire holds 250,000 to 300,000 clones, 94% seen once, with 0.5% to 0.7% in the top ten. The specimen comprised peripheral blood, sampled 28 days after the second AZD1222 dose. The clonotype originates from an adult who received the AZD1222 COVID-19 vaccine. The chain combines TRBV29-1 with TRBJ2-3, with D perhaps TRBD1 or TRBD2 (5 bases each). Here the CDR3 reads CSVDGGERGADTQYF. In DNA, the CDR3 is TGCAGCGTTGATGGTGGAGAGAGAGGGGCAGATACGCAGTATTTT.